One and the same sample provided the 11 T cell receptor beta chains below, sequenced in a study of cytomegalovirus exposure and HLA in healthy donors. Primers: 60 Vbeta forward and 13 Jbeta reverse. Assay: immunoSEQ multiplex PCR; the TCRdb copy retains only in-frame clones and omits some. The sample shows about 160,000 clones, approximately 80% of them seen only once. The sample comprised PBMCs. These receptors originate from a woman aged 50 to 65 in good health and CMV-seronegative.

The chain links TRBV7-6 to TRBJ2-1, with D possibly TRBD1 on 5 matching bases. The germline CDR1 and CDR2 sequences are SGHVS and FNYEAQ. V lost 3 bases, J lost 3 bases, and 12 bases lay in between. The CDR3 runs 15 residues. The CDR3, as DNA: TGTGCCAGCAGCTTCCAACAGGTGTACTACAATGAGCAGTTCTTC. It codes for CASSFQQVYYNEQFF.

This CDR3 is CASRLQGAMNTGELFF. Here the CDR3 DNA reads TGTGCCAGCAGGTTACAGGGGGCTATGAACACCGGGGAGCTGTTTTTT. The chain links TRBV28 to TRBJ2-2; TRBD1 agrees at 9 bases. From germline, CDR1 is MDHEN and CDR2 SYDVKM. This CDR3 has 16 amino acids. With 6 bases clipped from V and 1 base from J, the junction kept 6 bases outside the gene matches.

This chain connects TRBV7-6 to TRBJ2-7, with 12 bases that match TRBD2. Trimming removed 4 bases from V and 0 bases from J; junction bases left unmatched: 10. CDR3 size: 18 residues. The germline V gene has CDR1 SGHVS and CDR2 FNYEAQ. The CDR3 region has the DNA TGTGCCAGCAGCTCCCGGGGACTAGCGGGCTCGAACTCCTACGAGCAGTACTTC. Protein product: CASSSRGLAGSNSYEQYF.

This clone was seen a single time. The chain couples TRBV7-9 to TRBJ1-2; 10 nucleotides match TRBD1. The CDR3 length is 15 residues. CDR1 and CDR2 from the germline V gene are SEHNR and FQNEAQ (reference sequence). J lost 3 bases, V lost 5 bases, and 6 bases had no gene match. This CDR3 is CASSPPGQGYYGYTF. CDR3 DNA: TGTGCCAGCAGCCCCCCGGGACAGGGGTACTATGGCTACACCTTC.

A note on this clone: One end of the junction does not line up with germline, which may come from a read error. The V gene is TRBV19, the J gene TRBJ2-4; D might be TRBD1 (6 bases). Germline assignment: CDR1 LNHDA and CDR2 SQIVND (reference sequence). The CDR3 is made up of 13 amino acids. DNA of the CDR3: TGTGCCAGTAGTAGGGACACCTTGGTACGAAAAGACTTC. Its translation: CASSRDTLVRKDF.

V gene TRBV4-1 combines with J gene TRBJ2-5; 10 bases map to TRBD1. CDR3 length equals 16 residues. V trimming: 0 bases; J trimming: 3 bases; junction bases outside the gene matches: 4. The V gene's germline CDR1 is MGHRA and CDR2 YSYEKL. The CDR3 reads CASSQDRGTGEETQYF. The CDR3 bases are TGCGCCAGCAGCCAAGATCGCGGGACAGGGGAAGAGACCCAGTACTTC.

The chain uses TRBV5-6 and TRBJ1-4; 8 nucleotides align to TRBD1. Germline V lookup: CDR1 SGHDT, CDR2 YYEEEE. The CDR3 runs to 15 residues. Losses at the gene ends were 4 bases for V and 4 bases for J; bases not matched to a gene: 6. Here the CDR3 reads CASSGRTGRNEKLFF. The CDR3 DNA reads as TGTGCCAGCAGCGGAAGGACAGGGCGTAATGAAAAACTGTTTTTT.

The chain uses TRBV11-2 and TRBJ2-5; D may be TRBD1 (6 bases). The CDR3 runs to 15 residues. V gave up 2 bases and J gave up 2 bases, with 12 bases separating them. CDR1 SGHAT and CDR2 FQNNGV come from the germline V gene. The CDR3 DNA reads TGTGCCAGCAGCTTACAGGGGTCGAGGCAAGAGACCCAGTACTTC. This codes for CASSLQGSRQETQYF. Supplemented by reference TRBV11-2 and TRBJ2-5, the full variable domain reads EAGVAQSPRYKIIEKRQSVAFWCNPISGHATLYWYQQILGQGPKLLIQFQNNGVVDDSQLPKDRFSAERLKGVDSTLKIQPAKLEDSAVYLCASSLQGSRQETQYFGPGTRLLVL.

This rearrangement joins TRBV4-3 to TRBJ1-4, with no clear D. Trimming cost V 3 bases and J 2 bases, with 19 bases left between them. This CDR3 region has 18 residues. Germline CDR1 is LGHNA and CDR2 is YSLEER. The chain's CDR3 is CASSQTFTSGGTNEKLFF. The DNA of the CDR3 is TGCGCCAGCAGCCAGACCTTTACATCGGGAGGGACTAATGAAAAACTGTTTTTT.

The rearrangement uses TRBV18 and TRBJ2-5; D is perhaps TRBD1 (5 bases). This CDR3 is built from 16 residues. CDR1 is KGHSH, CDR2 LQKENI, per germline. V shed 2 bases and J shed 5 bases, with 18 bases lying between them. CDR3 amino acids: CASSPTSASQGETQYF. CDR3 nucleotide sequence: TGTGCCAGCTCACCAACGAGTGCGAGTCAGGGTGAGACCCAGTACTTC.

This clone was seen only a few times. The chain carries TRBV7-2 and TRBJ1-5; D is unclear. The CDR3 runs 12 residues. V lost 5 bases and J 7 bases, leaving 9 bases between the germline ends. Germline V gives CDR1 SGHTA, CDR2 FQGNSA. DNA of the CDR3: TGTGCCAGCAGCCCTCCGGGGCAGCCCCAGCATTTT. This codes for CASSPPGQPQHF.